The clone carrying this T cell receptor (beta chain) was counted a few times. This specimen comes from a study of T cell repertoires in cytomegalovirus infection. TCRdb called the reads again in MiXCR, with one record for every CDR3 protein. This sample has some 350,000 distinct CDR3 sequences, with approximately 18% found just once. V shed 6 bases and J 8 bases; nucleotides not matched to a gene: 7. The germline V gene encodes CDR1 SGHTA and CDR2 FQGNSA. CDR3 length equals 13 residues. This clonotype was sampled from a human donor in good health (CMV status not recorded). Some clones in this sample may be carry-over from other donors' samples. V and J are TRBV7-2 and TRBJ2-1, with TRBD2 identical over 7 bases. The specimen sequenced was PBMCs. CDR3 residues: CASRTGRGDEQFF. The CDR3 DNA is TGTGCCAGCAGGACTGGCCGGGGGGATGAGCAGTTCTTC. The entire variable domain, with the rest obtained from reference TRBV7-2 and TRBJ2-1, is as follows: GAGVSQSPSNKVTEKGKDVELRCDPISGHTALYWYRQSLGQGLEFLIYFQGNSAPDKSGLPSDRFSAERTGGSVSTLTIQRTQQEDSAVYLCASRTGRGDEQFFGPGTRLTVL.